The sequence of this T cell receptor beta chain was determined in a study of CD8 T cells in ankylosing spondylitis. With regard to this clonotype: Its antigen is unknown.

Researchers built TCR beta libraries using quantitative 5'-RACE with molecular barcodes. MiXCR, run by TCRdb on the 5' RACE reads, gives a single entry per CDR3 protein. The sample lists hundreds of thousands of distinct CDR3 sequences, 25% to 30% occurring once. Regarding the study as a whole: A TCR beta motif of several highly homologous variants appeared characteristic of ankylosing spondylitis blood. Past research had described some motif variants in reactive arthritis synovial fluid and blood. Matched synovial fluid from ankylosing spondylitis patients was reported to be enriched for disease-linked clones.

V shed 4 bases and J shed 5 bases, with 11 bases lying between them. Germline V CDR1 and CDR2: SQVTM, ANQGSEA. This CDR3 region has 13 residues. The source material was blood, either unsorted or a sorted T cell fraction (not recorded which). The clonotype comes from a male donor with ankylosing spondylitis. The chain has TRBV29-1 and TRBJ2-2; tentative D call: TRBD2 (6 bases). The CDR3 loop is CSVAGVATGELFF. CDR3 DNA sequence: TGCAGCGTTGCGGGAGTCGCAACCGGGGAGCTGTTTTTT.